The 13 T cell receptor beta chains below all came from one sample that was sequenced in a study of chemoradiotherapy in HPV16-positive cancers. Libraries were prepared by immunoSEQ multiplex PCR; TCRdb keeps only in-frame clonotypes and omits some of them. The table shows around 5,400 clones, with around 89% occurring only once. The sequenced sample was blood, obtained from a patient who underwent chemoradiotherapy. Receptors were obtained from a human donor with HPV-associated anogenital cancer.

The chain couples TRBV25-1 to TRBJ2-2; D call uncertain. V lost 0 bases to trimming and J lost 6 bases, with 8 bases between them. The germline V gene has CDR1 MGHDK and CDR2 SYGVNS. The CDR3 is 14 residues long. The CDR3 here is CASSEYALSGELFF. As DNA, the CDR3 is TGTGCCAGCAGTGAATATGCCCTTTCCGGGGAGCTGTTTTTT.

The chain links TRBV6-6 to TRBJ1-2; D is perhaps TRBD1 (6 bases). V dropped 6 bases and J dropped 0 bases, with 17 bases sitting between them. Per germline, CDR1 MNHNY and CDR2 SVGAGI (reference sequence). The CDR3 runs 16 residues. This CDR3 reads CASRSTGQPPNYGYTF. Written as DNA, the CDR3 is TGTGCCAGCAGAAGCACCGGACAGCCACCTAACTATGGCTACACCTTC.

The chain links TRBV15 to TRBJ2-7; D is undetermined. The CDR3 extends over 17 amino acids. V lost 0 bases to trimming and J lost 0 bases, with 15 bases between them. The germline CDR1 and CDR2 sequences are LNHNV and YYDKDF (reference sequence). The CDR3 region is CATSREASFRNSYEQYF. The CDR3 DNA is TGTGCCACCAGCAGAGAAGCCAGCTTTAGAAACTCCTACGAGCAGTACTTC.

The J gene is TRBJ2-4, the V gene TRBV7-8, with D unclear. The CDR3 is 12 amino acids. Trimming pared 5 bases from V and 8 bases from J, leaving 10 bases between. The V gene's germline CDR1 is SGHVS and CDR2 FQNEAQ. The CDR3 DNA reads TGTGCCAGCAGCCCACAACCGTACATTCAGTACTTC. This codes for CASSPQPYIQYF.

This sequence joins TRBV2 and TRBJ1-2; D is perhaps TRBD1 (5 bases). Germline V lookup: CDR1 SNHLY, CDR2 FYNNEI. Trimming removed 2 bases from V and 4 bases from J, with 8 bases in between. CDR3 length: 13 residues. The CDR3 DNA follows: TGTGCCAGCAGTGAACGAGGGGCCTATGGCTACACCTTC. Encoded protein: CASSERGAYGYTF.

This rearrangement joins TRBV10-3 to TRBJ2-3; 14 nucleotides align to TRBD2. Germline V lookup: CDR1 ENHRY, CDR2 SYGVKD. With V trimmed by 6 bases and J by 8 bases, 7 bases remained unmatched. The CDR3 sequence is 15 residues long. The CDR3 is CAIRPGLAGAVTQYF. In nucleotides, the CDR3 is TGTGCCATCAGACCGGGACTAGCGGGAGCAGTTACGCAGTATTTT.

As to this clone: Compared with germline, one end of the junction differs, possibly owing to a read error. The chain has TRBV29-1 and TRBJ2-1; TRBD1 matches 9 bases. CDR3 length: 15 amino acids. Germline lookup yields CDR1 SQVTM and CDR2 ANQGSEA. In DNA, the CDR3 is TGCAGCGTAGAAGGGACAGGGCGATCCTACAATGAGCAGTTCTTC. It translates to CSVEGTGRSYNEQFF.

This chain connects TRBV18 to TRBJ1-1, with D perhaps TRBD1 (5 bases). Per the germline V gene, CDR1 is KGHSH and CDR2 is LQKENI. Trimming shortened V by 0 bases and J by 3 bases, and 8 bases separated the two germline ends. This CDR3 is built from 14 residues. CDR3 sequence (DNA): TGTGCCAGCTCACCACCGGGGGTTGACACTGAAGCTTTCTTT. It encodes CASSPPGVDTEAFF.

The chain is built from TRBV30 and TRBJ2-2, with D unresolved. The CDR3 is 15 residues long. CDR1 is GTSNPN, CDR2 SVGIG, per germline (reference sequence). The V end was cut by 5 bases, the J end by 4 bases, with 17 bases between. The CDR3 bases are TGTGCCTGGGGTACGATGGGCCGCGGCACCGGGGAGCTGTTTTTT. Amino acid sequence: CAWGTMGRGTGELFF.

This chain joins TRBV10-3 and TRBJ1-2; D may be TRBD1 (5 bases). Trimming stripped 0 bases from V and 5 bases from J, with 13 bases between. The CDR3 is 15 amino acids. CDR1 ENHRY and CDR2 SYGVKD come from the germline V gene. The CDR3 region is CAISESKTTAYGYTF. CDR3 coding DNA: TGTGCCATCAGTGAGTCTAAAACGACAGCGTATGGCTACACCTTC.

This clone was detected once. The CDR3 nucleotides are TGCGCCAGCAGCTTGGAACAGGGTATTAGGGAGACCCAGTACTTC. Translating gives CASSLEQGIRETQYF. The V call is TRBV5-1, the J call TRBJ2-5; weak D call: TRBD1 (6 bases). Germline CDR1 is SGHRS and CDR2 is YFSETQ. V lost 0 bases and J 5 bases, leaving 14 bases between the germline ends. The CDR3 consists of 15 residues. The full variable domain, completed using reference TRBV5-1 and TRBJ2-5, is KAGVTQTPRYLIKTRGQQVTLSCSPISGHRSVSWYQQTPGQGLQFLFEYFSETQRNKGNFPGRFSGRQFSNSRSEMNVSTLELGDSALYLCASSLEQGIRETQYFGPGTRLLVL.

This clone was seen just once. The chain employs TRBV5-4 and TRBJ2-3, with 9 positions matching TRBD2. The CDR3 runs to 15 residues. V shed 3 bases, J shed 5 bases, and the junction held 7 bases outside the gene matches. Germline V lookup: CDR1 SGHNT, CDR2 YYREEE (reference sequence). The CDR3 sequence is CASSSDGLARDTQYF. The CDR3 DNA is TGTGCCAGCAGCTCTGACGGACTAGCGAGAGATACGCAGTATTTT.

V is TRBV5-1 and J is TRBJ2-1; TRBD2 aligns across 8 bases. The V and J ends lost 4 bases and 0 bases, in that order; junction bases with no gene match: 3. Germline values: CDR1 SGHRS, CDR2 YFSETQ. This CDR3 region has 15 residues. CDR3 nucleotides: TGCGCCAGCAGCACGAGCGGGAGCTCCTACAATGAGCAGTTCTTC. It translates to CASSTSGSSYNEQFF.